A single sample gave rise to the 11 T cell receptor beta chains below, sequenced in a study of T-cell reconstitution after alpha-beta-depleted transplantation in children. Preparation of the TCRbeta library used unique molecular identifiers. TCRdb reprocessed the PCR reads with MiXCR, giving one entry per CDR3 protein. The repertoire holds around 440,000 distinct CDR3 sequences, with 15% to 20% as singletons. The source was PBMCs, mostly from graft donor cells, collected 360 days after TCRalphabeta/CD19-depleted stem cell transplant. These receptors originate from a boy in the first two years of life who had a stem cell transplant for Wiskott-Aldrich syndrome, so the T cells may come from the graft donor.

This clonotype came up a few times. The chain employs TRBV6-5 and TRBJ1-4; the match to TRBD1 covers 12 bases. Germline lookup yields CDR1 MNHEY and CDR2 SVGAGI. The trim removed 2 bases at V and 11 bases at J, leaving 6 bases unmatched. The CDR3 runs to 15 residues. The chain's CDR3 is CASSYRGTGGAKLFF. The CDR3 DNA reads TGTGCCAGCAGTTACAGGGGGACAGGGGGCGCGAAACTGTTTTTT.

This clonotype has more than one count but fewer than ten. This chain uses TRBV7-2 with TRBJ2-2; unclear D gene. The V end lost 3 bases, the J end lost 1 base, and 15 bases lay between the germline ends. The CDR3 consists of 17 residues. Germline lookup yields CDR1 SGHTA and CDR2 FQGNSA. CDR3 coding DNA: TGTGCCAGCAGCTTTTGGCCAGGCCTCTTGAACACCGGGGAGCTGTTTTTT. It is translated as CASSFWPGLLNTGELFF.

Regarding this clonotype: Relative to the germline gene, one junction end is altered; a read error may explain this. This chain links TRBV12-3 or TRBV12-4 with TRBJ2-7; D remains unclear. This CDR3 spans 17 amino acids. Here the CDR3 reads CASSLLGRVTHSYEQCF. CDR3 coding DNA: TGTGCCAGCAGTTTATTAGGTAGGGTCACACACTCCTACGAGCAGTGCTTC.

The rearrangement joins TRBV12-3 or TRBV12-4 to TRBJ2-3; 13 positions match TRBD2. With V trimmed by 1 base and J by 5 bases, 3 bases remained unmatched. CDR3 length equals 16 residues. CDR3 amino acids: CASSLGTSGRRDTQYF. DNA for the CDR3: TGTGCCAGCAGTTTAGGGACTAGCGGGAGAAGAGATACGCAGTATTTT.

This clonotype has a handful of counts. The chain uses TRBV20-1 and TRBJ2-7; TRBD1 is a possible D gene (5 bases). CDR3 length equals 16 residues. Germline V gene lookup returns CDR1 DFQATT and CDR2 SNEGSKA (reference sequence). The CDR3 protein is CSELDKGAPKGYEQYF. In DNA form, the CDR3 reads TGCAGCGAACTGGACAAGGGTGCCCCAAAGGGTTACGAGCAGTACTTC.

This clonotype appeared a few times. This sequence joins TRBV6-1 and TRBJ2-1; TRBD1 matches at 7 bases. CDR1 MNHNS and CDR2 SASEGT come from the germline V gene. The CDR3 covers 17 residues. V was pared by 4 bases and J by 0 bases, with 9 bases of the junction left unmatched. The chain's CDR3 is CASSAQPGTASYNEQFF. Here the CDR3 DNA reads TGTGCCAGCAGTGCCCAGCCCGGGACAGCCTCCTACAATGAGCAGTTCTTC.

In this sample, this clonotype turned up a few times. J is TRBJ2-7 and V is TRBV4-1, with D uncertain. CDR1 is MGHRA and CDR2 is YSYEKL in the germline V gene. V lost 3 bases to trimming and J lost 6 bases, with 24 bases between them. The CDR3 covers 17 residues. The CDR3 here is CASSQYPPTAGYVEQYF. The DNA for the CDR3 is TGCGCCAGCAGCCAGTATCCCCCCACGGCTGGATACGTCGAGCAGTACTTC.

The rearrangement links TRBV28 to TRBJ1-2; D may be TRBD1 (5 bases). Germline CDR1 MDHEN, CDR2 SYDVKM. The ends were cut back, 6 bases at V and 3 bases at J, with 11 bases in the middle. The CDR3 runs 13 residues. The CDR3 loop reads CASSTAGYYGYTF. CDR3 DNA: TGTGCCAGCAGCACCGCAGGGTACTATGGCTACACCTTC.

This clonotype was counted a few times. The CDR3 region has the DNA TGTGCCACCTACCAGGGTTCCGCCTACGAGCAGTACTTC. It yields the protein CATYQGSAYEQYF. The chain joins TRBV6-5 to TRBJ2-7; weak D call: TRBD1 (5 bases). Germline CDR1 reads MNHEY; CDR2 reads SVGAGI. This CDR3 has 13 residues. The V end lost 10 bases, the J end lost 2 bases, and 15 bases lay between the germline ends.

This clonotype was counted a few times. The CDR3 DNA follows: TGTGCCAGCTCACCGCTCCCTCCGGCCTACGAGCAGTACTTC. It is translated as CASSPLPPAYEQYF. The V call is TRBV18, the J call TRBJ2-7; D remains ambiguous. The CDR3 has 14 residues. Trimming took off 3 bases at V and 2 bases at J, with 11 bases between the two ends. Looked up from germline, CDR1 is KGHSH and CDR2 is LQKENI.

The rearrangement uses TRBV29-1 and TRBJ2-7, with D hard to call. The CDR3 sequence is 12 residues long. V was cut by 4 bases and J by 4 bases, with 11 bases left in between. Germline CDR1 reads SQVTM; CDR2 reads ANQGSEA. CDR3 nucleotides: TGCAGCGTTGGGAACCGGGCGTACGAGCAGTACTTC. Protein sequence: CSVGNRAYEQYF.